One and the same sample provided the 16 T cell receptor beta chains below, sequenced in a study of vaccination and CD4 T cells after COVID-19. Scientists ran DNA taken from cultured CD4+ T cells through the Oncomine TCR Beta short-read assay for sequencing. TCRdb reanalysed the PCR reads using MiXCR and keeps one entry per CDR3 protein. The data hold about 25,000 distinct CDR3 sequences, with more than 25% observed a single time. The time point is: late sampling 161 to 241 days after vaccination in a few convalescent patients. This sample's treatment: approximately 10-day PBMC culture with coronavirus spike peptide pools or control peptides (ViraFEST assay). What these receptors recognize is not known. Specimen: CD4+ T cells from blood, cultured in vitro, collected about 7 months after SARS-CoV-2 vaccination. The receptors stem from a human donor who had recovered from COVID-19.

A few counts support this clonotype. This chain uses TRBV20-1 with TRBJ2-7; 8 nucleotides agree with TRBD1. The CDR3 totals 16 residues. Trimming cost V 6 bases and J 2 bases; bases outside gene matches: 15. Germline V CDR1 and CDR2: DFQATT, SNEGSKA (reference sequence). The CDR3 coding sequence is TGCAGTGCAGCCTCCCGACAGGGGATCTCAACCTACGAGCAGTACTTC. Translating it yields CSAASRQGISTYEQYF.

This clonotype was seen only a few times. The J gene is TRBJ2-7, the V gene TRBV19; 7 bases fit TRBD1. Trimming removed 7 bases from V and 3 bases from J; junction bases left unmatched: 12. The CDR3 has 15 residues. Germline-derived CDR1 and CDR2 are LNHDA and SQIVND (reference sequence). The CDR3 DNA reads TGTGCCAGTAAGGGGGCACTGGGCGGGCTCTACGAGCAGTACTTC. It yields the protein CASKGALGGLYEQYF.

This clonotype appeared once. This chain joins TRBV6-2 or TRBV6-3 and TRBJ2-4; 10 bases are shared with TRBD2. The CDR3 consists of 18 residues. Germline assignment: CDR1 MNHEY and CDR2 SVGEGT. Germline trimming cut 7 bases from V and 8 bases from J; bases unmatched to any gene: 20. CDR3 coding DNA: TGTGCCAGCAAGGAGCGAGCGGGAGGGCCCGGTGGGGTGGACATTCAGTACTTC. This translates into CASKERAGGPGGVDIQYF.

The rearrangement links TRBV20-1 to TRBJ2-7, with TRBD1 identical over 7 bases. The CDR3 spans 15 residues. The V gene end was trimmed by 1 base and the J gene end by 3 bases; junction bases not matched to a gene: 9. CDR1 and CDR2 (germline): DFQATT, SNEGSKA (reference sequence). The CDR3: CSARVSQGVDYEQYF. CDR3 coding DNA: TGCAGTGCTAGAGTCAGTCAGGGGGTTGACTACGAGCAGTACTTC.

In its sample, this clonotype was seen a few times. The J gene is TRBJ1-5, the V gene TRBV20-1; D uncertain. CDR1 is DFQATT and CDR2 is SNEGSKA in the germline V gene (reference sequence). The CDR3 length is 14 residues. With 0 bases removed from V and 1 base from J, the gap between germline ends came to 7 bases. CDR3 sequence: CSARDQVSNQPQHF. The CDR3 DNA reads TGCAGTGCTAGAGATCAAGTGAGCAATCAGCCCCAGCATTTT.

Sample share makes this clonotype medium-sized (0.01 to 0.1%). The rearrangement joins TRBV20-1 to TRBJ1-5, with D possibly being TRBD1 (5 bases). Deletions cut 5 bases from V and 6 bases from J, with 14 bases between. The CDR3 contains 13 residues. Germline V lookup: CDR1 DFQATT, CDR2 SNEGSKA (reference sequence). CDR3 in DNA: TGCAGTGCTCCGGGTCCTCAGGGTCAGCCCCAGCATTTT. Amino acids: CSAPGPQGQPQHF.

The chain has TRBV5-4 and TRBJ2-3, with TRBD1 identical over 8 bases. The CDR3 is 15 residues long. J lost 4 bases, V lost 4 bases, and 8 bases had no gene match. Looked up from germline, CDR1 is SGHNT and CDR2 is YYREEE (reference sequence). The CDR3 region has the DNA TGTGCCAGCAGCCGTCCGGACAGGGTAGCAGATACGCAGTATTTT. This gives the protein CASSRPDRVADTQYF.

This clonotype was observed a few times. V is TRBV19 and J is TRBJ1-1; no firm D call. The CDR3 is 15 amino acids. The germline V gene encodes CDR1 LNHDA and CDR2 SQIVND (reference sequence). With 6 bases removed from V and 1 base from J, the gap between germline ends came to 15 bases. The CDR3 here is CASRLERTGNTEAFF. The CDR3 nucleotides read TGTGCCAGTAGACTCGAGAGGACCGGGAACACTGAAGCTTTCTTT.

This clonotype came up a few times. The rearrangement joins TRBV19 to TRBJ2-1; D is uncertain. Germline V gene data show CDR1 as LNHDA and CDR2 as SQIVND (reference sequence). Trimming took off 7 bases at V and 0 bases at J, with 10 bases between the two ends. The CDR3 extends over 14 amino acids. CDR3 loop: CASKPPGSYNEQFF. CDR3 sequence (DNA): TGTGCCAGTAAGCCGCCGGGCTCCTACAATGAGCAGTTCTTC. Filled out from reference TRBV19 and TRBJ2-1, the complete variable domain reads DGGITQSPKYLFRKEGQNVTLSCEQNLNHDAMYWYRQDPGQGLRLIYYSQIVNDFQKGDIAEGYSVSREKKESFPLTVTSAQKNPTAFYLCASKPPGSYNEQFFGPGTRLTVL.

This clonotype was seen a handful of times. This chain joins TRBV28 and TRBJ1-2; the match to TRBD1 covers 8 bases. This CDR3 spans 15 amino acids. V gave up 5 bases and J gave up 1 base; unmatched junction bases: 6. The germline gives CDR1 MDHEN, CDR2 SYDVKM. CDR3 in DNA: TGTGCCAGCAGTCCGGGGACAGGTGATAACTATGGCTACACCTTC. The encoded protein is CASSPGTGDNYGYTF.

This sequence joins TRBV18 and TRBJ1-5; 10 bases agree with TRBD1. J lost 5 bases, V lost 5 bases, and 6 bases had no gene match. Per germline, CDR1 KGHSH and CDR2 LQKENI. CDR3 length: 15 residues. This CDR3 is CASSFDRGLHQPQHF. The DNA of the CDR3 is TGTGCCAGCTCATTTGACAGGGGGCTCCATCAGCCCCAGCATTTT.

The table lists this clonotype with a few counts. V and J are TRBV7-2 and TRBJ1-5; no clear D. V was trimmed by 5 bases and J by 5 bases, leaving 19 bases between them. CDR1 is SGHTA and CDR2 is FQGNSA in the germline V gene. The CDR3 spans 16 residues. The DNA for the CDR3 is TGTGCCAGCAGCCCCGGACCCAACCAGGCGCATCAGCCCCAGCATTTT. Its translation is CASSPGPNQAHQPQHF.

V is TRBV20-1 and J is TRBJ1-1; D might be TRBD1 (5 bases). The CDR3 runs to 14 residues. The germline CDR1 and CDR2 sequences are DFQATT and SNEGSKA (reference sequence). The CDR3 region is CLVRRGGMNTEAFF. In DNA, the CDR3 is TGCCTCGTCCGGAGGGGCGGTATGAACACTGAAGCTTTCTTT.

V gene TRBV10-3 combines with J gene TRBJ2-5, with a weak D call TRBD2 (6 bases). This CDR3 spans 14 amino acids. Trimming left V 3 bases short and J 2 bases short, with 10 bases between. CDR1 is ENHRY, CDR2 SYGVKD, per germline. DNA for the CDR3: TGTGCCATCAGTGACCCGGGACTTCAAGAGACCCAGTACTTC. It codes for CAISDPGLQETQYF.

This clonotype turned up a few times. The chain links TRBV28 to TRBJ2-7; tentative D call: TRBD1 (6 bases). This CDR3 has 15 amino acids. Deletions cut 2 bases from V and 0 bases from J, with 11 bases between. Germline V CDR1 and CDR2: MDHEN, SYDVKM. The CDR3, as DNA: TGTGCCAGCAGTTTAGGGGGCACCTTCTCCTACGAGCAGTACTTC. It yields the protein CASSLGGTFSYEQYF.

This chain joins TRBV24-1 and TRBJ2-6, with D unresolved. Germline CDR1 is KGHDR and CDR2 is SFDVKD. The CDR3 has 15 amino acids. Trimming removed 7 bases from V and 3 bases from J, with 12 bases in between. This chain's CDR3 is CATSLGGGGANVLTF. As DNA, the CDR3 is TGTGCCACCAGCCTTGGCGGTGGTGGGGCCAACGTCCTGACTTTC.